The 29 T cell receptor beta chains in this list originate from one sample, sequenced in a study of blood T cell repertoires in COVID-19. This table comes from immunoSEQ multiplex PCR, and its TCRdb copy is limited to in-frame clones, with some not included. The sample consists of about 220,000 clones, over 65% of them appearing once. The source material was PBMCs or T cells enriched from blood (not recorded which). The receptor set was obtained from a woman aged 55-70 years who had recovered from COVID-19.

The sample holds a few counts of this clone. The chain couples TRBV11-2 to TRBJ2-4; the D is unclear. Trimming shortened V by 5 bases and J by 1 base, and 12 bases separated the two germline ends. The CDR3 is made up of 15 amino acids. In germline, CDR1 is SGHAT, CDR2 FQNNGV. The CDR3 DNA is TGTGCCAGCAGCCCCCGTGAGGTTGCCAAAAACATTCAGTACTTC. Protein: CASSPREVAKNIQYF.

The J gene is TRBJ2-1, the V gene TRBV7-9; 9 bases agree with TRBD2. V lost 6 bases, J lost 0 bases, and 3 bases stayed unmatched. This CDR3 is built from 15 residues. Germline CDR1 is SEHNR and CDR2 is FQNEAQ (reference sequence). The CDR3: CASRRSGSSYNEQFF. CDR3 nucleotide sequence: TGTGCCAGCAGACGTAGCGGGAGCTCCTACAATGAGCAGTTCTTC.

This clone was observed once. V is TRBV19 and J is TRBJ2-7, with 8 bases aligning to TRBD1. The V gene end was trimmed by 4 bases and the J gene end by 2 bases; junction bases not matched to a gene: 7. There are 15 residues in the CDR3. The germline CDR1 and CDR2 sequences are LNHDA and SQIVND (reference sequence). In DNA form, the CDR3 reads TGTGCCAGTAGTACCCTGGACAGGGCTCCCTACGAGCAGTACTTC. It yields the protein CASSTLDRAPYEQYF.

The chain has TRBV10-3 and TRBJ1-1; D gene unclear. The CDR3 spans 13 residues. The V and J ends lost 10 bases and 0 bases respectively, with 12 bases between them. The germline V gene encodes CDR1 ENHRY and CDR2 SYGVKD. The DNA of the CDR3 is TGTGCCAGCCGATGGGCACTGAACACTGAAGCTTTCTTT. Translated, it gives CASRWALNTEAFF.

The rearrangement joins TRBV5-4 to TRBJ1-2; D is possibly TRBD1 (5 bases). This CDR3 contains 17 residues. CDR1 is SGHNT and CDR2 is YYREEE in the germline V gene (reference sequence). Trimming took 4 bases from V and 0 from J, leaving 19 bases between them. As DNA, the CDR3 is TGTGCCAGCAGCGAGAGCCTGGGGGGTGTTCCTAACTATGGCTACACCTTC. Translated, it gives CASSESLGGVPNYGYTF.

V gene TRBV10-3 combines with J gene TRBJ1-3; D may be TRBD1 (5 bases). The CDR3 is made up of 15 amino acids. Germline CDR1 ENHRY, CDR2 SYGVKD. Trimming stripped 10 bases from V and 0 bases from J, with 16 bases between. CDR3 loop: CASFRATDSGNTIYF. CDR3 nucleotides: TGTGCCAGCTTCAGGGCAACCGACTCTGGAAACACCATATATTTT.

The rearrangement joins TRBV5-6 to TRBJ2-5; 9 positions match TRBD2. The CDR3 has 15 residues. Trimming removed 5 bases from V and 2 bases from J; junction bases left unmatched: 7. Germline-derived CDR1 and CDR2 are SGHDT and YYEEEE. CDR3 loop: CASSLAGLSQETQYF. The CDR3 DNA reads as TGTGCCAGCAGTCTAGCGGGACTGTCACAAGAGACCCAGTACTTC. The full variable domain, in which reference TRBV5-6 and TRBJ2-5 provide the parts outside the CDR3, is DAGVTQSPTHLIKTRGQQVTLRCSPKSGHDTVSWYQQALGQGPQFIFQYYEEEERQRGNFPDRFSGHQFPNYSSELNVNALLLGDSALYLCASSLAGLSQETQYFGPGTRLLVL.

This chain links TRBV13 with TRBJ1-6; 9 nucleotides align to TRBD1. The CDR3 extends over 15 amino acids. Germline values: CDR1 PRHDT, CDR2 FYEKMQ (reference sequence). V lost 5 bases, J lost 7 bases, and 6 bases stayed unmatched. The CDR3, as DNA: TGTGCCAGCAGCCTCGGACAGGGGAGCAATTCACCCCTCCACTTT. Its protein is CASSLGQGSNSPLHF.

This clone was counted once. The chain combines TRBV7-9 with TRBJ1-2; 9 bases are a match to TRBD1. Trimming cost V 6 bases and J 8 bases; bases outside gene matches: 10. From germline, CDR1 is SEHNR and CDR2 FQNEAQ (reference sequence). The CDR3 covers 14 residues. The DNA for the CDR3 is TGTGCCAGCAGTTCCCCGGACAGGGGAGACGGCTACACCTTC. Protein: CASSSPDRGDGYTF.

The V call is TRBV11-1, the J call TRBJ1-6; D may be TRBD1 (5 bases). Germline values: CDR1 SGHAT, CDR2 FQDESV (reference sequence). The V gene lost 5 bases and the J gene lost 8 bases, with 16 bases spanning the gap. CDR3 length: 15 residues. The CDR3 bases are TGTGCCAGCAGCCGGAACCCCGGGGGGGATTCACCCCTCCACTTT. Amino acids: CASSRNPGGDSPLHF.

The chain employs TRBV3-1 (or the pseudogene TRBV3-2) and TRBJ2-1, with 7 bases aligning to TRBD2. J gave up 9 bases and V 4 bases, and 15 bases lay outside the gene matches. From germline, CDR1 is LGHDT and CDR2 YNNKEL (reference sequence). This CDR3 is built from 16 residues. In DNA, the CDR3 is TGTGCCAGCAGCCCACTGACAGCCATGTCGGGGGGTGAGCAGTTCTTC. It is translated as CASSPLTAMSGGEQFF.

The V and J genes are TRBV20-1 and TRBJ1-2, with D uncertain. Germline assignment: CDR1 DFQATT and CDR2 SNEGSKA (reference sequence). CDR3 length: 10 residues. Trimming removed 3 bases at V and 8 bases at J, with 7 bases between. The CDR3 is CSASPRGYTF. For the CDR3, the DNA is TGCAGTGCTAGTCCCAGGGGCTACACCTTC.

The chain carries TRBV6-6 and TRBJ2-1; D is possibly TRBD1 (5 bases). CDR1 is MNHNY, CDR2 SVGAGI, per germline (reference sequence). Trimming stripped 2 bases from V and 7 bases from J, with 12 bases between. The CDR3 extends over 14 amino acids. CDR3 sequence: CASSYSTGANEQFF. CDR3 coding DNA: TGTGCCAGCAGTTACAGCACTGGGGCGAATGAGCAGTTCTTC.

A few counts support this clone. The chain combines TRBV13 with TRBJ1-1, with 10 bases matching TRBD1. From germline, CDR1 is PRHDT and CDR2 FYEKMQ (reference sequence). The CDR3 covers 16 residues. V was pared by 5 bases and J by 3 bases, with 9 bases of the junction left unmatched. CDR3 loop: CASSPGQGTRHTEAFF. In DNA form, the CDR3 reads TGTGCCAGCAGCCCGGGACAGGGGACTCGACACACTGAAGCTTTCTTT. Filled out from reference TRBV13 and TRBJ1-1, the complete variable domain reads AAGVIQSPRHLIKEKRETATLKCYPIPRHDTVYWYQQGPGQDPQFLISFYEKMQSDKGSIPDRFSAQQFSDYHSELNMSSLELGDSALYFCASSPGQGTRHTEAFFGQGTRLTVV.

The chain has TRBV19 and TRBJ2-5; the match to TRBD1 covers 9 bases. The CDR3 contains 15 residues. V trimming: 4 bases; J trimming: 2 bases; junction bases outside the gene matches: 5. Germline CDR1 and CDR2: LNHDA and SQIVND (reference sequence). The CDR3 DNA follows: TGTGCCAGTAGTAACACAGGGGGCCCTCAAGAGACCCAGTACTTC. Its protein product is CASSNTGGPQETQYF.

The chain couples TRBV27 to TRBJ2-7; the match to TRBD1 covers 9 bases. With V trimmed by 4 bases and J by 5 bases, 6 bases remained unmatched. CDR1 and CDR2 (germline): MNHEY, SMNVEV (reference sequence). The length of the CDR3 is 14 residues. The CDR3 protein is CASSSGQGSHEQYF. As DNA, the CDR3 is TGTGCCAGCAGTTCGGGACAGGGAAGCCACGAGCAGTACTTC.

The chain employs TRBV6-2 or TRBV6-3 and TRBJ2-5; the D gene is possibly TRBD2 (6 bases). Trimming pared 0 bases from V and 1 base from J, leaving 15 bases between. The length of the CDR3 is 17 residues. In germline, CDR1 is MNHEY, CDR2 SVGEGT. CDR3 DNA sequence: TGTGCCAGCAGTTACTCGATAACGGGACTGCCCCAAGAGACCCAGTACTTC. This gives the protein CASSYSITGLPQETQYF.

The chain carries TRBV7-3 and TRBJ1-2; tentatively, D is TRBD1 (5 bases). V shed 2 bases and J shed 6 bases, with 13 bases lying between them. Germline values: CDR1 SGHTA, CDR2 FQGTGA. The CDR3 covers 14 residues. The CDR3 is CASSLGRGTDGYTF. CDR3 nucleotides: TGTGCCAGCAGCTTAGGACGGGGGACCGATGGCTACACCTTC.

This rearrangement joins TRBV7-2 to TRBJ2-1; 7 bases are shared with TRBD1. The CDR3 loop spans 15 amino acids. V lost 5 bases to trimming and J lost 2 bases; unmatched junction nucleotides: 6. Germline CDR1 is SGHTA and CDR2 is FQGNSA. The CDR3 DNA follows: TGTGCCAGCAGCCCTGAGACAGGGCCCTACAATGAGCAGTTCTTC. This codes for CASSPETGPYNEQFF.

The chain employs TRBV5-1 and TRBJ2-2; 9 nucleotides line up with TRBD2. The V gene end was trimmed by 5 bases and the J gene end by 5 bases; junction bases not matched to a gene: 7. This CDR3 spans 15 amino acids. Germline values: CDR1 SGHRS, CDR2 YFSETQ. The CDR3, as DNA: TGCGCCAGCAGTTTAGCGGGAGTCAGAACCGGGGAGCTGTTTTTT. Amino acids: CASSLAGVRTGELFF.

The chain has TRBV6-1 and TRBJ2-5; 16 nucleotides agree with TRBD2. Germline lookup yields CDR1 MNHNS and CDR2 SASEGT. The ends lost 1 base at V and 5 bases at J; junction bases unmatched: 7. CDR3 length equals 18 residues. In DNA, the CDR3 is TGTGCCAGCAGTGAAGATGGGACTAGCGGGAGGGTCTGGGAGACCCAGTACTTC. Encoded protein: CASSEDGTSGRVWETQYF.

This clone showed up just once. The chain recombines TRBV5-1 with TRBJ2-7; 14 bases fit TRBD2. This CDR3 has 16 amino acids. J lost 5 bases, V lost 4 bases, and 8 bases had no gene match. From germline, CDR1 is SGHRS and CDR2 YFSETQ. Written as DNA, the CDR3 is TGCGCCAGCAGCAGAGGGGGGACTAGCGGGAGCCACGAGCAGTACTTC. Residues: CASSRGGTSGSHEQYF.

The count of this clone is one. The rearrangement links TRBV11-2 to TRBJ2-5; 10 bases match TRBD1. From germline, CDR1 is SGHAT and CDR2 FQNNGV. The CDR3 is made up of 15 amino acids. V lost 5 bases, J lost 6 bases, and 9 bases stayed unmatched. CDR3 nucleotides: TGTGCCAGCAGCAAACAGTCGGGACAGGGGCAGACCCAGTACTTC. This sequence encodes CASSKQSGQGQTQYF.

This clone was counted between two and nine times. The V and J genes are TRBV2 and TRBJ2-7, with 7 bases aligning to TRBD1. The CDR3 totals 15 residues. Germline values: CDR1 SNHLY, CDR2 FYNNEI. The trim removed 4 bases at V and 0 bases at J, leaving 6 bases unmatched. DNA for the CDR3: TGTGCCAGCAGTGGAACGGGACAGATCTCCTACGAGCAGTACTTC. Residues: CASSGTGQISYEQYF.

As regards this clone: Distinct nucleotide sequences in the sample also encode this CDR3. This chain links TRBV6-6 with TRBJ2-3; a possible D gene is TRBD1 (5 bases). The V gene's germline CDR1 is MNHNY and CDR2 SVGAGI (reference sequence). The CDR3 covers 14 residues. V gave up 6 bases and J gave up 2 bases, with 12 bases separating them. The CDR3 region has the DNA TGTGCCAGCAGATTGACAGCTTCCACAGATACGCAGTATTTT. Translating it yields CASRLTASTDTQYF.

V and J are TRBV11-2 and TRBJ2-3, with TRBD2 matching 10 bases. The CDR3 is 16 residues long. J gave up 9 bases and V 5 bases, and 14 bases lay outside the gene matches. The V gene's germline CDR1 is SGHAT and CDR2 FQNNGV. The CDR3 nucleotides read TGTGCCAGCAGCCCCTCGAGCGGGGGGGCGGGGTCCACGCAGTATTTT. This codes for CASSPSSGGAGSTQYF. Drawing the rest from reference TRBV11-2 and TRBJ2-3, the complete variable domain is EAGVAQSPRYKIIEKRQSVAFWCNPISGHATLYWYQQILGQGPKLLIQFQNNGVVDDSQLPKDRFSAERLKGVDSTLKIQPAKLEDSAVYLCASSPSSGGAGSTQYFGPGTRLTVL.

This clone was counted a few times. The gene calls are TRBV10-3 and TRBJ1-1; D might be TRBD1 (5 bases). Germline V lookup: CDR1 ENHRY, CDR2 SYGVKD. This CDR3 has 14 amino acids. The germline V and J ends were trimmed by 6 bases and 1 base, with 12 bases remaining between them. The CDR3 region has the DNA TGTGCCATCAGCAGCGGGACGGAGAACACTGAAGCTTTCTTT. This translates into CAISSGTENTEAFF.

Only one count was recorded for this clone. The J gene is TRBJ2-4, the V gene TRBV5-1; 10 bases map to TRBD2. The CDR3 sequence is 20 residues long. The V segment lost 0 bases and the J segment 1 base; nucleotides outside the gene matches: 13. Germline CDR1 reads SGHRS; CDR2 reads YFSETQ. The DNA for the CDR3 is TGCGCCAGCAGCTTGGAGGCTAGCGGGAGAGCGGTTTTGGCCAAAAACATTCAGTACTTC. Translated, it gives CASSLEASGRAVLAKNIQYF.

CDR3 protein: CASSGSGTVLYNEQFF. Here the CDR3 DNA reads TGTGCCAGCAGTGGCTCCGGGACAGTTCTATACAATGAGCAGTTCTTC. J is TRBJ2-1 and V is TRBV27; 7 positions agree with TRBD1. In germline, CDR1 is MNHEY, CDR2 SMNVEV (reference sequence). This CDR3 contains 16 residues. Germline trimming cut 5 bases from V and 4 bases from J; bases unmatched to any gene: 11.